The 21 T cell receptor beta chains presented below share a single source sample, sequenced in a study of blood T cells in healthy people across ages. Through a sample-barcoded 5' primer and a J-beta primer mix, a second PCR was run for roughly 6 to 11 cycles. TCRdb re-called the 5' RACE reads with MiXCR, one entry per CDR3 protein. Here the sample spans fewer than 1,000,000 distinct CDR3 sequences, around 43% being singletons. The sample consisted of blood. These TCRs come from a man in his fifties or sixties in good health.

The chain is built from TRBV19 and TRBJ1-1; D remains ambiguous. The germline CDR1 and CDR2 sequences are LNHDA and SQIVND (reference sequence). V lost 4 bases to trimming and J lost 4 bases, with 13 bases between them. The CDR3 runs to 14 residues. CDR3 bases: TGTGCCAGTAGTAGACAAAACCTCGGCACTGAAGCTTTCTTT. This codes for CASSRQNLGTEAFF.

Here the CDR3 DNA reads TGCGCCAGCAGCTTACAGGGGAGGTACGACGAGCAGTACTTC. Residues: CASSLQGRYDEQYF. The chain has TRBV5-1 and TRBJ2-7, with D tentatively TRBD1 (7 bases). This CDR3 is built from 14 residues. The ends were cut back, 2 bases at V and 5 bases at J, with 14 bases in the middle. Germline CDR1 reads SGHRS; CDR2 reads YFSETQ. The variable domain in full, completed from reference TRBV5-1 and TRBJ2-7, reads KAGVTQTPRYLIKTRGQQVTLSCSPISGHRSVSWYQQTPGQGLQFLFEYFSETQRNKGNFPGRFSGRQFSNSRSEMNVSTLELGDSALYLCASSLQGRYDEQYFGPGTRLTVT.

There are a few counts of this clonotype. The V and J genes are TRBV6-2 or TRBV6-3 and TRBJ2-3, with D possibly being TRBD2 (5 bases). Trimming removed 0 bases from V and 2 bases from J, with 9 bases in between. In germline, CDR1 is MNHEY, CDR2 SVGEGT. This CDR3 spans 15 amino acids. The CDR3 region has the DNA TGTGCCAGCAGTTACTCTAGGCGGGCCACAGATACGCAGTATTTT. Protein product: CASSYSRRATDTQYF.

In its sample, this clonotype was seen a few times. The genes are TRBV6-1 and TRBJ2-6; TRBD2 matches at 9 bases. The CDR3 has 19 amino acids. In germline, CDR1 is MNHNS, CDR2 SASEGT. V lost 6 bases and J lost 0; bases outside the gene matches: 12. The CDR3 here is CASRSSGAGGPSGANVLTF. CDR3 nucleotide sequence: TGTGCCAGCAGATCTTCGGGGGCGGGGGGGCCCTCTGGGGCCAACGTCCTGACTTTC.

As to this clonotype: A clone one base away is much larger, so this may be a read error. For the CDR3, the DNA is TGCGCCAGCAGCTCAGTGTCGGGTAACTATGGCTACACCTTC. This translates into CASSSVSGNYGYTF. The gene calls are TRBV5-1 and TRBJ1-2; D is unresolved. Germline CDR1 and CDR2: SGHRS and YFSETQ. The CDR3 extends over 14 amino acids. V lost 3 bases and J 1 base, leaving 10 bases between the germline ends.

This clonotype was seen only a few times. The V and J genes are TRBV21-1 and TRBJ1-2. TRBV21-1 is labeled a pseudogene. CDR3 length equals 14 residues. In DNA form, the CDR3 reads TGTGCCAGCAGCAAAGGGGAGGGATATAGTGGCTACACCTTC. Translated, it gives CASSKGEGYSGYTF.

The CDR3 coding sequence is TGTGCCAGCAGCCCCAGACGGGGGGGCCCTATAATGGAGCAGTTCTTC. This codes for CASSPRRGGPIMEQFF. The J gene is TRBJ2-1, the V gene TRBV7-9, with 8 bases matching TRBD2. CDR3 length: 16 residues. Germline loops: CDR1 SEHNR, CDR2 FQNEAQ (reference sequence). V trimming: 5 bases; J trimming: 10 bases; junction bases outside the gene matches: 16.

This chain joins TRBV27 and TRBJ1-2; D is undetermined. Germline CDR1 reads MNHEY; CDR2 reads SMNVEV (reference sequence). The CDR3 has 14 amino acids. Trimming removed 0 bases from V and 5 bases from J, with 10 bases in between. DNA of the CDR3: TGTGCCAGCAGTTTATCGAGTACGGGGTATGGCTACACCTTC. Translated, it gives CASSLSSTGYGYTF.

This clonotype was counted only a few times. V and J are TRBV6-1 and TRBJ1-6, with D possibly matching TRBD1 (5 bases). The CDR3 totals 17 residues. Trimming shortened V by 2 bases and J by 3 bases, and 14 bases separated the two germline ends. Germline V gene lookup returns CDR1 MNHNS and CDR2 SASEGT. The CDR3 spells CASSELGADIYNSPLHF. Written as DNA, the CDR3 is TGTGCCAGCAGTGAACTTGGTGCGGACATCTATAATTCACCCCTCCACTTT.

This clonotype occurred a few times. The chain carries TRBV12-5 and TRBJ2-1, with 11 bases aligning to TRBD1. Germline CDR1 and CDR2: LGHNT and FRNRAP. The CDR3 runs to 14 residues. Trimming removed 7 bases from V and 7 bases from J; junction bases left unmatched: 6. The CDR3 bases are TGTGCTAGTGCTGCCGGACAGGGGGCTAATGAGCAGTTCTTC. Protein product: CASAAGQGANEQFF.

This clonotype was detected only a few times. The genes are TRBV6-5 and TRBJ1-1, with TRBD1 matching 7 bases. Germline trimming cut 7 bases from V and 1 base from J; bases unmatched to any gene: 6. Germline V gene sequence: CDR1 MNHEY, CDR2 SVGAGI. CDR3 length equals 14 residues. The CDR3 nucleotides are TGTGCCAGCAATAACAGGGGCCCGAACACTGAAGCTTTCTTT. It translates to CASNNRGPNTEAFF.

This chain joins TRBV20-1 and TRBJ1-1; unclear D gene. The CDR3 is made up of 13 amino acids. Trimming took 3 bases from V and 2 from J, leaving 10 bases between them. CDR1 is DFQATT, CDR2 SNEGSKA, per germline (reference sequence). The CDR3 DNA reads TGCAGTGCTAGTACCCCATACAACACTGAAGCTTTCTTT. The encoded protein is CSASTPYNTEAFF.

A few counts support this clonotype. The CDR3: CASSPRDRGEQYF. The CDR3 nucleotides are TGTGCCAGCTCACCACGGGACAGGGGCGAGCAGTACTTC. The V and J genes are TRBV18 and TRBJ2-7; 10 bases line up with TRBD1. Germline trimming cut 1 base from V and 6 bases from J; bases unmatched to any gene: 0. Germline V gives CDR1 KGHSH, CDR2 LQKENI. The CDR3 runs to 13 residues.

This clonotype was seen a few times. The CDR3 coding sequence is TGTGCCAGCAGCCGGTCGACTAGCGGGGGTTCGGACATTCAGTACTTC. This codes for CASSRSTSGGSDIQYF. The chain combines TRBV7-2 with TRBJ2-4, with 12 bases that match TRBD2. CDR1 and CDR2 (germline): SGHTA, FQGNSA. V gave up 5 bases and J gave up 8 bases; unmatched junction bases: 10. This CDR3 region has 16 residues.

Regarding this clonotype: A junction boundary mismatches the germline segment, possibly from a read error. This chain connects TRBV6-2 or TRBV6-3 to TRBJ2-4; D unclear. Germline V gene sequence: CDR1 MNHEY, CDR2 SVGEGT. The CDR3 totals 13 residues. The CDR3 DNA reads TGTGCCAGCAGTGGCGAAGGCAAAAACATTCGGTACTTC. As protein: CASSGEGKNIRYF.

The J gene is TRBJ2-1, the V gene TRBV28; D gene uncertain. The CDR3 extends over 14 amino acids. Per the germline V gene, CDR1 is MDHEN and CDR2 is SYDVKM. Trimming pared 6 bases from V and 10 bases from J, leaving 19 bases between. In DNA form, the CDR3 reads TGTGCCAGCAGCCCACAAGGTCGCCCCTACGAGCAGTTCTTC. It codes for CASSPQGRPYEQFF.

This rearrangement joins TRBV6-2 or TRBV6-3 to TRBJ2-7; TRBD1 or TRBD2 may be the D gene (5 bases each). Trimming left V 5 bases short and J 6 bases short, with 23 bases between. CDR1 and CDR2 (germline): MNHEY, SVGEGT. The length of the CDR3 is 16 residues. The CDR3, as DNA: TGTGCCAGCAGTCCCCGGGGCGGTCCCCGGAAGGGCGAGCAGTACTTC. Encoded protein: CASSPRGGPRKGEQYF.

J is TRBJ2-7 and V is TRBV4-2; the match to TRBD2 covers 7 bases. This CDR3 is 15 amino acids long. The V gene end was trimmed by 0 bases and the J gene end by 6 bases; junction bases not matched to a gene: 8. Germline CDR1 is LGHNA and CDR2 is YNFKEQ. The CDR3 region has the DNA TGTGCCAGCAGCCAAGATTTCGGGGCGGGGGTCGAGCAGTACTTC. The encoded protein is CASSQDFGAGVEQYF.

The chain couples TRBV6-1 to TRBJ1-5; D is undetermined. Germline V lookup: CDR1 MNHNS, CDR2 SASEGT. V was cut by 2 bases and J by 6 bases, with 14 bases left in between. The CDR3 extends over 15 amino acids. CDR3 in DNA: TGTGCCAGCAGTGAAAATAGGGCCTTCGGTCAGCCCCAGCATTTT. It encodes CASSENRAFGQPQHF.

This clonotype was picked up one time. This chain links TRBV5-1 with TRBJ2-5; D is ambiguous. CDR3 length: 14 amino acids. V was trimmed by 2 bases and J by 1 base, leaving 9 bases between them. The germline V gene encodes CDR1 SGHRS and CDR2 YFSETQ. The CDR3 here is CASSFKGFQETQYF. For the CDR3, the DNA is TGCGCCAGCAGCTTTAAAGGGTTCCAAGAGACCCAGTACTTC.

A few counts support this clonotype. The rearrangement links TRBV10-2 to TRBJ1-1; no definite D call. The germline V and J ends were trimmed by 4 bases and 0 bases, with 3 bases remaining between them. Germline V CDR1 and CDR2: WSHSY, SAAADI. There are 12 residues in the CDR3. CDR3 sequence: CASSVLNTEAFF. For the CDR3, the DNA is TGCGCCAGCAGTGTCCTGAACACTGAAGCTTTCTTT.